This record covers a single TCR beta chain. Its matching antigen is unknown. These data originate in a study of regulatory T cells in long-lasting Graves disease. Time point here: newly diagnosed GD, antithyroid drugs for less than 3 months. Following extraction of RNA from PBMCs, that RNA was used to make the TCR library. The authors built TCR beta libraries using iRepertoire HTBI primers and Arm-PCR of CDR3 regions. TCRdb fed the multiplex PCR reads into MiXCR, producing one record per CDR3 protein. This repertoire shows about 420,000 distinct CDR3 sequences, 16% found once; its top ten account for 23%. Points from the study as a whole: Persistent Graves' cases showed lower TCR diversity than newly diagnosed cases.

The same data also went into a second study, on T cells in Graves' hyperthyroidism and ophthalmopathy.

This material consisted of peripheral blood mononuclear cells (PBMCs), taken at new diagnosis, from a patient treated with antithyroid drugs. The sequence was obtained from a woman in her late teens or twenties with Graves disease.

The CDR3, as DNA: TGCAGTGCCCGAATGGACGAGCAGTACTTC. Residues: CSARMDEQYF. The chain combines TRBV20-1 with TRBJ2-7; D not certain. Trimming pared 6 bases from V and 5 bases from J, leaving 8 bases between. The length of the CDR3 is 10 residues. Germline V lookup: CDR1 DFQATT, CDR2 SNEGSKA (reference sequence).